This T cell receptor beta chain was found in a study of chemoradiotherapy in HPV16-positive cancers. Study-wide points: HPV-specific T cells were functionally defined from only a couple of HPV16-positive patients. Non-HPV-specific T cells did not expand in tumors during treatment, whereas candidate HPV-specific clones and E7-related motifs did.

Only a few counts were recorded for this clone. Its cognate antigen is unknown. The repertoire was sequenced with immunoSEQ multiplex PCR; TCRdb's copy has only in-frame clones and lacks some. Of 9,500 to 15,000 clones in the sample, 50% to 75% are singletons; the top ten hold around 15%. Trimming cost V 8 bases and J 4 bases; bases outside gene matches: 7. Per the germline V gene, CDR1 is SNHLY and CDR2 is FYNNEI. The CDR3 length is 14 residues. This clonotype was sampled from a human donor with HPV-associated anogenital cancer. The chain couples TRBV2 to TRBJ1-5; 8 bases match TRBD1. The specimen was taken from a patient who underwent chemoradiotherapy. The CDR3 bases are TGTGCCAGCCGGCGACAGGGGCTTAATCAGCCCCAGCATTTT. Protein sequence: CASRRQGLNQPQHF.